This T cell receptor beta chain is drawn from a study of radiotherapy plus CTLA-4 blockade in lung cancer. On the study more broadly: Objective response rate was about 18%; disease control rate, around 33%. Study findings and constraints: Reported findings show early blood T cell clone dynamics, with interferon-beta, best predicted response. In blood, after radiotherapy plus ipilimumab, tumor-derived TCR clones expanded.

Notes on this clone: Its target is not known.

Profiling relied on immunoSEQ multiplex PCR, and the TCRdb table lists in-frame clones only, not all of them. Among around 110,000 clones, 81% were seen once, and the ten largest hold 3% to 4%. Trimming took 4 bases from V and 5 from J, leaving 20 bases between them. The CDR3 loop spans 16 amino acids. Germline CDR1 reads SEHNR; CDR2 reads FQNEAQ (reference sequence). This receptor was taken from a human donor with non-small cell lung cancer that progressed on radiotherapy plus ipilimumab. Some clones in this sample may be carry-over from other donors' samples. The chain couples TRBV7-9 to TRBJ2-5; tentative D call: TRBD2 (7 bases). Sequencing used peripheral blood, obtained from a patient treated with radiotherapy plus ipilimumab. CDR3 coding DNA: TGTGCCAGCAGCTCCTTGATGGGGGGGCGTATGGAGACCCAGTACTTC. Its protein product is CASSSLMGGRMETQYF.